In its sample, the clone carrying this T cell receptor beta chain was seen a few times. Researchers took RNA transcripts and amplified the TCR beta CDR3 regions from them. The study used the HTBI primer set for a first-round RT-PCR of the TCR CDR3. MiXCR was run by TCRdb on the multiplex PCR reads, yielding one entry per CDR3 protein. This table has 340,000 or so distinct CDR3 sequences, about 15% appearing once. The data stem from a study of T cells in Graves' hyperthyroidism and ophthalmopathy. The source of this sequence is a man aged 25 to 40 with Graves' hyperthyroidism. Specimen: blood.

The CDR3: CASSPGEGQWVQETQYF. DNA for the CDR3: TGTGCCAGTAGTCCCGGTGAGGGGCAATGGGTTCAAGAGACCCAGTACTTC. The chain recombines TRBV19 with TRBJ2-5; D is tentatively TRBD1 or TRBD2 (5 bases each). Germline values: CDR1 LNHDA, CDR2 SQIVND (reference sequence). The CDR3 totals 17 residues. The V gene lost 5 bases and the J gene lost 2 bases, with 21 bases spanning the gap.